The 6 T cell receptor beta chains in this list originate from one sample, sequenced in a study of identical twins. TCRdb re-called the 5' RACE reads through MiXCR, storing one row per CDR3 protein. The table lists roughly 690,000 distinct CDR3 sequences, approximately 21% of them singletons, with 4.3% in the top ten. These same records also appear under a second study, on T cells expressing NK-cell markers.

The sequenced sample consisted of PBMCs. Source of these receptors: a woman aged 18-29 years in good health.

The CDR3 region is CSAATHRGGPLQYF. CDR3 DNA sequence: TGCAGTGCCGCGACCCACCGCGGCGGCCCTTTGCAGTATTTT. This chain uses TRBV20-1 with TRBJ2-3; D unclear. With 6 bases removed from V and 11 bases from J, the gap between germline ends came to 24 bases. Germline V lookup: CDR1 DFQATT, CDR2 SNEGSKA (reference sequence). The length of the CDR3 is 14 residues.

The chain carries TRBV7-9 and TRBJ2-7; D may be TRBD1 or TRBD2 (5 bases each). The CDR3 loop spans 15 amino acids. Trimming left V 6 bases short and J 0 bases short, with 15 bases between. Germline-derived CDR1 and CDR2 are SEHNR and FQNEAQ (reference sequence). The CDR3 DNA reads TGTGCCAGCAGTCCAACTGACAGCGGCTCCTACGAGCAGTACTTC. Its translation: CASSPTDSGSYEQYF. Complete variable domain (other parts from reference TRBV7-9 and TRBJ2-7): DTGVSQNPRHKITKRGQNVTFRCDPISEHNRLYWYRQTLGQGPEFLTYFQNEAQLEKSRLLSDRFSAERPKGSFSTLEIQRTEQGDSAMYLCASSPTDSGSYEQYFGPGTRLTVT.

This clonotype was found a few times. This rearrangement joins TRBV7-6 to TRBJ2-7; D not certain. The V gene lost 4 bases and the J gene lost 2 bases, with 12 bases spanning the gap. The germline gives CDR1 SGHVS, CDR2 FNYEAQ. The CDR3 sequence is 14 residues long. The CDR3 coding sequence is TGTGCCAGCAGCTCCAGAAGGGAAACCTACGAGCAGTACTTC. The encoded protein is CASSSRRETYEQYF. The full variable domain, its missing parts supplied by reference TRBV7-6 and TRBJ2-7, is GAGVSQSPRYKVTKRGQDVALRCDPISGHVSLYWYRQALGQGPEFLTYFNYEAQQDKSGLPNDRFSAERPEGSISTLTIQRTEQRDSAMYRCASSSRRETYEQYFGPGTRLTVT.

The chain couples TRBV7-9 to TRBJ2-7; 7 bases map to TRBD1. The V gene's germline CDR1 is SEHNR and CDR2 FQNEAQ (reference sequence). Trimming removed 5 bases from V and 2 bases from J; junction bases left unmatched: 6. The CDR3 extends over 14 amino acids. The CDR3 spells CASSGHRGAYEQYF. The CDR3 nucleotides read TGTGCCAGCAGCGGTCACAGGGGCGCCTACGAGCAGTACTTC.

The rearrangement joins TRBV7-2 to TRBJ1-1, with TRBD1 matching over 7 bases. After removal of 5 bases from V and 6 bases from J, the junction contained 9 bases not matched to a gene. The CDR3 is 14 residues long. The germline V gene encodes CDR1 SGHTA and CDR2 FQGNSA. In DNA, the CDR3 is TGTGCCAGCAGCGTCACAAGGGGGCTCGCTGAAGCTTTCTTT. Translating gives CASSVTRGLAEAFF.

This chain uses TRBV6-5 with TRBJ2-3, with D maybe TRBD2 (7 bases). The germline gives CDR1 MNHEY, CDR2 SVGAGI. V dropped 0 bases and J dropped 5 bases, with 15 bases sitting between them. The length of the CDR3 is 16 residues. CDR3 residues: CASSYSGGPRGDTQYF. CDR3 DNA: TGTGCCAGCAGTTACTCCGGGGGGCCAAGGGGAGATACGCAGTATTTT.